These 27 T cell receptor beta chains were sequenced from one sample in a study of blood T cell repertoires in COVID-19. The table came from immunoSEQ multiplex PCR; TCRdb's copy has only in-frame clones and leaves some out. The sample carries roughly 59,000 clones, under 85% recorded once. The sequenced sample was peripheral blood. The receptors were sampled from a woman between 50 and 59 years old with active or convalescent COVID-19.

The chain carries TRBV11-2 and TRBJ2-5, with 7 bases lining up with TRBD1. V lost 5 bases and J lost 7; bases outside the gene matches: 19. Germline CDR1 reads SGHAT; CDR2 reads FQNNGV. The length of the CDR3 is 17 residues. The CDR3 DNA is TGTGCCAGCAGCATTAGCGCACAAAAAGGGGGCAAGGGGACCCAGTACTTC. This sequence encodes CASSISAQKGGKGTQYF.

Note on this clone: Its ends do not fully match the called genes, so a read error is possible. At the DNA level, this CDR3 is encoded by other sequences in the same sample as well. CDR3 coding DNA: TGCGCCAGCAGCCAGGCCCTTGGGGCCGAGCAGTACTTC. Encoded protein: CASSQALGAEQYF. V is TRBV12-3 or TRBV12-4 and J is TRBJ2-7, with a possible D match to TRBD1 (5 bases). There are 13 residues in the CDR3.

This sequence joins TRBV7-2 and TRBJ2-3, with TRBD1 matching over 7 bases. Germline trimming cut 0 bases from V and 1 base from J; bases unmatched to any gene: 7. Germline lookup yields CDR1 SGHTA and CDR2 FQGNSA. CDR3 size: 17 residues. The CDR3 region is CASSLAVWGTGTDTQYF. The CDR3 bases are TGTGCCAGCAGCTTAGCGGTATGGGGGACAGGCACAGATACGCAGTATTTT.

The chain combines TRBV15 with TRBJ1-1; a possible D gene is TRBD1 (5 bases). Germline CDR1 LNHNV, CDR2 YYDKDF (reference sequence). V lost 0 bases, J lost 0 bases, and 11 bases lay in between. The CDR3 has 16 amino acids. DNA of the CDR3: TGTGCCACCAGCAGAGATCTCGGGGGAATGAACACTGAAGCTTTCTTT. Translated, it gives CATSRDLGGMNTEAFF.

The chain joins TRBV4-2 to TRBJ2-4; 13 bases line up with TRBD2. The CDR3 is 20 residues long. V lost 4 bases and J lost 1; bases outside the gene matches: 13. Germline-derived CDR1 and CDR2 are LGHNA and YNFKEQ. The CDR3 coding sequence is TGTGCCAGCAGCCGAACAGGACTAGCGGGAGACGACCCCGCCAAAAACATTCAGTACTTC. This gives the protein CASSRTGLAGDDPAKNIQYF.

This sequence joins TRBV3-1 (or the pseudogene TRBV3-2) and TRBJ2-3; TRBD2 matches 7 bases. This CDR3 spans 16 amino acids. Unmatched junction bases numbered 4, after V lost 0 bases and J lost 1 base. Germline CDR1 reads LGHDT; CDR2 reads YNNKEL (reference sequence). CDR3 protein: CASSQDGAGGTDTQYF. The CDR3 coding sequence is TGTGCCAGCAGCCAAGATGGCGCGGGGGGCACAGATACGCAGTATTTT.

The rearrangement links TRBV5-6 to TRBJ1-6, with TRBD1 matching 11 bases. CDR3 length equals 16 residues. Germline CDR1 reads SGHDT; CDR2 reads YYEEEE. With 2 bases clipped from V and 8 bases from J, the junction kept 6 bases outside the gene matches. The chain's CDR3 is CASSFRGQGVDSPLHF. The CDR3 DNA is TGTGCCAGCAGCTTCCGGGGACAGGGGGTGGATTCACCCCTCCACTTT.

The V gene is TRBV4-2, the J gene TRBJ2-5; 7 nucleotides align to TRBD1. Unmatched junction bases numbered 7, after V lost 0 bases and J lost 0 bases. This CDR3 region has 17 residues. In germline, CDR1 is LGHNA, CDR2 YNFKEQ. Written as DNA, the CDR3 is TGTGCCAGCAGCCAAGATTCGGCAGGGGGTAACCAAGAGACCCAGTACTTC. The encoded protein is CASSQDSAGGNQETQYF.

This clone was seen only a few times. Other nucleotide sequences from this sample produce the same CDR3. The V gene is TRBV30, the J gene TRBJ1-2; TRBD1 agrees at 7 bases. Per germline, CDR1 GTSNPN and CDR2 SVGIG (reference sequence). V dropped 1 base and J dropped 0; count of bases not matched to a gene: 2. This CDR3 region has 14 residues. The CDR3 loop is CAWSGDSPNYGYTF. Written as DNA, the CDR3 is TGTGCCTGGAGTGGGGACAGTCCTAACTATGGCTACACCTTC.

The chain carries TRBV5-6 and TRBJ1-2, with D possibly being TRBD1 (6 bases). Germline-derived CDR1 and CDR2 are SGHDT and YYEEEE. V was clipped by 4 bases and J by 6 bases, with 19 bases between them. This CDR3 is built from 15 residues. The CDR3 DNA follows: TGTGCCAGCAGCCCCGAAAATAGACAGGCCAATGGCTACACCTTC. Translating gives CASSPENRQANGYTF.

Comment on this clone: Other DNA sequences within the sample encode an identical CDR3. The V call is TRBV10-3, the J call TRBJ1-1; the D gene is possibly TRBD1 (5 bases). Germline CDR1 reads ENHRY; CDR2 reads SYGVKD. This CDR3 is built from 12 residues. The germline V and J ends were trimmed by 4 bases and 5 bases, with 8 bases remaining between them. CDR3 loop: CAISGGGTEAFF. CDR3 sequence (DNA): TGTGCCATCAGTGGTGGGGGGACTGAAGCTTTCTTT.

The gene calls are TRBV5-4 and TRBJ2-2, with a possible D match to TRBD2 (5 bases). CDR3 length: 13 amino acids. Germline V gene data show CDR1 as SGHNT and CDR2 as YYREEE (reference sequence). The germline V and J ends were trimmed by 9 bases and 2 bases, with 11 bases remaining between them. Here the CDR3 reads CATERANTGELFF. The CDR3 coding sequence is TGTGCCACCGAGAGGGCCAACACCGGGGAGCTGTTTTTT.

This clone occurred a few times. The CDR3 DNA reads as TGTGCCAGCTCACCCGGACTAGATTTTGGGGCAGATACGCAGTATTTT. As protein: CASSPGLDFGADTQYF. The chain combines TRBV18 with TRBJ2-3; 7 bases line up with TRBD2. V lost 3 bases to trimming and J lost 4 bases; unmatched junction nucleotides: 10. This CDR3 has 16 amino acids. Germline-derived CDR1 and CDR2 are KGHSH and LQKENI.

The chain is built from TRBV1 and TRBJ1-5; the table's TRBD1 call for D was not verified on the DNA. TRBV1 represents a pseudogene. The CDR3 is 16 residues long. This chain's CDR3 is CTSSQEEGRGYQPQHF. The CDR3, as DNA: TGCACCAGCAGCCAAGAAGAAGGCAGGGGTTATCAGCCCCAGCATTTT.

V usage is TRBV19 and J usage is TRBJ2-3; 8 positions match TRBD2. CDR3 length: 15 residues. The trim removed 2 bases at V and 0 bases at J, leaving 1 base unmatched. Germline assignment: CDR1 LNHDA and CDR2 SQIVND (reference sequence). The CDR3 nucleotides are TGTGCCAGTAGTATACCTAGCGGGAGCACAGATACGCAGTATTTT. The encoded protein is CASSIPSGSTDTQYF.

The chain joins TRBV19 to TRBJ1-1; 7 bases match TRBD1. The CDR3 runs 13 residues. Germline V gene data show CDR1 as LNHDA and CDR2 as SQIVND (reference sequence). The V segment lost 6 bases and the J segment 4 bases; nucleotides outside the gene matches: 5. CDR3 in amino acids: CASRQQGTTEAFF. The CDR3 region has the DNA TGTGCCAGTAGACAACAGGGGACCACTGAAGCTTTCTTT.

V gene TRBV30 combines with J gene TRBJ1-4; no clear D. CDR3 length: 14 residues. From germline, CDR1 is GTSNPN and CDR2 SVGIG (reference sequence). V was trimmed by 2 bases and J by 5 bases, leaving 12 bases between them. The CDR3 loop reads CAWSRTDPNEKLFF. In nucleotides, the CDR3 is TGTGCCTGGAGTCGAACAGACCCGAATGAAAAACTGTTTTTT.

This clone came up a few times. The CDR3 DNA is TGCGCCAGCAGCCAAGTGGGGGGCAATGAGCAGTTCTTC. This sequence encodes CASSQVGGNEQFF. The J gene is TRBJ2-1, the V gene TRBV4-1, with a possible D match to TRBD2 (6 bases). Trimming removed 1 base from V and 6 bases from J, with 7 bases in between. CDR3 length: 13 amino acids. Germline V gives CDR1 MGHRA, CDR2 YSYEKL.

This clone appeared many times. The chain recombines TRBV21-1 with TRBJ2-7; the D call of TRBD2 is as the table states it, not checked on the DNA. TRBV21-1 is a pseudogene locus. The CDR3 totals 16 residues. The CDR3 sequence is CASSRLRDYRSYEQYF. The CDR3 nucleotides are TGTGCCAGCAGCCGCCTACGCGACTATAGGTCCTACGAGCAGTACTTC.

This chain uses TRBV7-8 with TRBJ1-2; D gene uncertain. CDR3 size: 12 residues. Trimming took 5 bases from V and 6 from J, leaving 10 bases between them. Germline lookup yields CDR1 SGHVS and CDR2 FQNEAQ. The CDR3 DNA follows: TGTGCCAGCAGCCCCCGAGGGAATGGCTACACCTTC. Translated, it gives CASSPRGNGYTF.

CDR3 coding DNA: TGTGCCAGCAGCCGGGAGGTCGGGGAGCTGTTTTTT. This codes for CASSREVGELFF. The chain recombines TRBV11-3 with TRBJ2-2; 7 nucleotides line up with TRBD2. This CDR3 is 12 amino acids long. Germline CDR1 SGHNT, CDR2 YENEEA. With V trimmed by 5 bases and J by 7 bases, 1 base remained unmatched.

CDR3 DNA sequence: TGTGCCAGTAGTATAGGGGGCGGGACCAATGAGCAGTTCTTC. Protein product: CASSIGGGTNEQFF. The chain joins TRBV19 to TRBJ2-1; possible D gene TRBD2, 6 bases. The germline CDR1 and CDR2 sequences are LNHDA and SQIVND (reference sequence). The CDR3 spans 14 residues. Between the trimmed V and J ends, which lost 1 base and 6 bases, there was a span of 10 bases.

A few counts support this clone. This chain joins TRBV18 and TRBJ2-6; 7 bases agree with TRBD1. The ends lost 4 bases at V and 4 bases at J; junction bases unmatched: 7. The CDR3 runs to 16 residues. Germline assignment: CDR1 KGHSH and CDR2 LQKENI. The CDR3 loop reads CASSQATGFGANVLTF. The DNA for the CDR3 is TGTGCCAGCTCACAAGCGACAGGGTTCGGGGCCAACGTCCTGACTTTC.

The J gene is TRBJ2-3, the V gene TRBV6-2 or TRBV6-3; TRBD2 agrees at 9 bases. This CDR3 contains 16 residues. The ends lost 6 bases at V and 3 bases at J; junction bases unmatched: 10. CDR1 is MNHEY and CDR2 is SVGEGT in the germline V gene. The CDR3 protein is CASSIEASGTTDTQYF. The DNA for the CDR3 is TGTGCCAGCAGCATCGAGGCTAGCGGGACGACAGATACGCAGTATTTT.

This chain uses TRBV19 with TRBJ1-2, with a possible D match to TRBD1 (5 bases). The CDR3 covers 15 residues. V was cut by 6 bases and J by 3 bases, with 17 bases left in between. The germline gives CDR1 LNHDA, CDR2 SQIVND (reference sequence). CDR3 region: CASSPRVTGDYGYTF. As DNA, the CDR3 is TGTGCCAGTAGCCCACGGGTAACGGGGGACTATGGCTACACCTTC.

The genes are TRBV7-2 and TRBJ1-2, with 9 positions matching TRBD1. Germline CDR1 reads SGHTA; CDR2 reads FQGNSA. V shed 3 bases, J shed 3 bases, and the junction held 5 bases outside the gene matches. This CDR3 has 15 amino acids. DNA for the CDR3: TGTGCCAGCAGCTTGGACAGGGGAGCCCACTATGGCTACACCTTC. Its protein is CASSLDRGAHYGYTF.

The CDR3 region is CATSRELGGDPVQETQYF. The CDR3 DNA is TGTGCCACCAGCAGAGAGTTAGGGGGAGACCCAGTTCAAGAGACCCAGTACTTC. V gene TRBV15 combines with J gene TRBJ2-5; TRBD1 is a possible D gene (6 bases). V dropped 0 bases and J dropped 2 bases, with 19 bases sitting between them. Germline CDR1 reads LNHNV; CDR2 reads YYDKDF (reference sequence). CDR3 length: 18 residues.